This paragraph reports one T cell receptor beta chain. The antigen remains unidentified. This entry belongs to a study of memory CD4+ T cells and cytomegalovirus serostatus. The sort gate was single viable CD3+CD4+CD8-CD45RO+ cells for memory CD4+ T cells. TCRdb keeps only in-frame clones here, not all; method: immunoSEQ multiplex PCR. Among over 35,000 clones listed, about three quarters were seen once. Study-level findings and limits: Suggested: most of the CMV-linked TCR signature lies in CD4+ memory cells.

Germline V gene data show CDR1 as DFQATT and CDR2 as SNEGSKA (reference sequence). V was clipped by 5 bases and J by 3 bases, with 8 bases between them. This CDR3 is built from 11 residues. This clonotype was obtained from an adult in good health and CMV-seronegative. V is TRBV20-1 and J is TRBJ2-7, with D unresolved. Input material: memory CD4+ T cells from blood. The CDR3, as DNA: TGCAGTGCTCTGGACCTCTACGAGCAGTACTTC. It codes for CSALDLYEQYF.